The 4 T cell receptor beta chains below all came from one sample that was sequenced in a study of CD8+CD57+ T cells in acquired aplastic anemia. The authors sequenced patients whose flow cytometry had shown CD8+CD57+ cell expansion. Genomic DNA acted as the template from which TCR beta VDJ combination and CDR3 sequence profiling were carried out. TCRdb processed the reads anew with MiXCR; each CDR3 protein has one entry. The sample shows roughly 80,000 distinct CDR3 sequences, roughly 70% of them seen only once. Sequencing used sorted CD4+, CD8+, or CD8+CD57+ T cells (not recorded which) from PBMCs. Source of these receptors: a human donor with aplastic anemia.

In this sample, this clonotype turned up once. This sequence joins TRBV25-1 and TRBJ2-3; unclear D gene. Germline-derived CDR1 and CDR2 are MGHDK and SYGVNS. The CDR3 is 13 amino acids. Trimming removed 5 bases from V and 4 bases from J, with 10 bases in between. The CDR3 coding sequence is TGTGCCAGCAGTCCATCCGCTCCAGATACGCAGTATTTT. It codes for CASSPSAPDTQYF.

This clonotype has a handful of counts. The chain couples TRBV29-1 to TRBJ1-1; the D is unclear. CDR1 and CDR2 (germline): SQVTM, ANQGSEA. CDR3 length: 12 amino acids. V lost 6 bases, J lost 1 base, and 9 bases lay in between. CDR3 in DNA: TGCAGCGTAGACTCAGGGAACACTGAAGCTTTCTTT. Protein: CSVDSGNTEAFF.

The CDR3 DNA reads as TGCAGTGCTACATCCCCATGGGAGGGAACTCAAGAGACCCAGTACTTC. Amino acids: CSATSPWEGTQETQYF. The gene calls are TRBV20-1 and TRBJ2-5; 7 bases line up with TRBD2. Losses at the gene ends were 4 bases for V and 2 bases for J; bases not matched to a gene: 13. This CDR3 has 16 residues. CDR1 is DFQATT, CDR2 SNEGSKA, per germline (reference sequence).

The chain is built from TRBV15 and TRBJ2-7; D ambiguous. The CDR3 runs to 13 residues. V was trimmed by 2 bases and J by 4 bases, leaving 9 bases between them. CDR1 LNHNV and CDR2 YYDKDF come from the germline V gene (reference sequence). CDR3 sequence (DNA): TGTGCCACCAGCAGATCAGTCGATTACGAGCAGTACTTC. Translated, it gives CATSRSVDYEQYF.